The 20 T cell receptor beta chains below all came from one sample that was sequenced in a study of shared clonotypes between healthy human individuals. Data came from immunoSEQ multiplex PCR; TCRdb stores just in-frame clones and leaves some out. The sample records about 2.3 million clones, over 90% being singletons. The sample consisted of naive CD4+ T cells from PBMCs. Subset defined: CD45RA+ positively selected. The receptor set was obtained from a man younger than 35 in good health. Some clones in this sample may be carry-over from other donors' samples.

The genes are TRBV5-1 and TRBJ2-2, with D tentatively TRBD2 (6 bases). The CDR3 length is 14 residues. Trimming took off 4 bases at V and 2 bases at J, with 9 bases between the two ends. Germline V gene sequence: CDR1 SGHRS, CDR2 YFSETQ. CDR3 coding DNA: TGCGCCAGCAGCAAGACTAGTAACACCGGGGAGCTGTTTTTT. Residues: CASSKTSNTGELFF.

V usage is TRBV28 and J usage is TRBJ2-3; 7 positions match TRBD2. Trimming removed 6 bases from V and 0 bases from J; junction bases left unmatched: 21. CDR1 is MDHEN and CDR2 is SYDVKM in the germline V gene. The CDR3 loop spans 20 amino acids. The CDR3 DNA is TGTGCCAGCAGGAACATCCGAGCGGGATCGGCTGCCCCGAGCACAGATACGCAGTATTTT. Residues: CASRNIRAGSAAPSTDTQYF.

The V gene is TRBV13, the J gene TRBJ1-5; D uncertain. The V end was cut by 2 bases, the J end by 0 bases, with 5 bases between. The germline gives CDR1 PRHDT, CDR2 FYEKMQ (reference sequence). The CDR3 is 14 amino acids. CDR3 nucleotide sequence: TGTGCCAGCAGCTTACGCTATAGCAATCAGCCCCAGCATTTT. This encodes CASSLRYSNQPQHF.

The table lists this clone with a count of one. This sequence joins TRBV6-1 and TRBJ2-1; TRBD2 matches 7 bases. V shed 3 bases and J 4 bases; nucleotides not matched to a gene: 15. The CDR3 runs 18 residues. Per the germline V gene, CDR1 is MNHNS and CDR2 is SASEGT. CDR3 amino acids: CASSEWAGDTWNYNEQFF. CDR3 nucleotides: TGTGCCAGCAGTGAGTGGGCGGGAGATACGTGGAATTACAATGAGCAGTTCTTC.

The chain is built from TRBV7-3 and TRBJ2-1, with D possibly TRBD1 on 5 matching bases. V lost 3 bases and J 10 bases, leaving 13 bases between the germline ends. The CDR3 loop spans 13 amino acids. From germline, CDR1 is SGHTA and CDR2 FQGTGA. The CDR3 here is CASSLGQPREQFF. CDR3 in DNA: TGTGCCAGCAGCTTGGGGCAGCCCAGAGAGCAGTTCTTC.

This chain links TRBV6-1 with TRBJ1-4; D call uncertain. CDR1 is MNHNS and CDR2 is SASEGT in the germline V gene. This CDR3 contains 14 residues. V was cut by 5 bases and J by 8 bases, with 15 bases left in between. CDR3 sequence: CASSPPSKTEKLFF. CDR3 nucleotides: TGTGCCAGCAGTCCCCCTTCTAAAACCGAAAAACTGTTTTTT.

This clone came up once. V is TRBV4-2 and J is TRBJ2-7, with 8 bases identical to TRBD2. With 1 base clipped from V and 6 bases from J, the junction kept 8 bases outside the gene matches. Germline V CDR1 and CDR2: LGHNA, YNFKEQ. The CDR3 loop spans 15 amino acids. The CDR3 is CASSQAPSGSPEQYF. CDR3 sequence (DNA): TGTGCCAGCAGCCAAGCCCCGAGCGGGAGTCCCGAGCAGTACTTC.

The rearrangement links TRBV7-9 to TRBJ1-1; possible D gene TRBD1, 6 bases. CDR1 SEHNR and CDR2 FQNEAQ come from the germline V gene (reference sequence). V was trimmed by 4 bases and J by 2 bases, leaving 17 bases between them. The CDR3 covers 16 residues. CDR3 loop: CASSSPKTGHNTEAFF. The CDR3 DNA is TGTGCCAGCAGCTCCCCCAAGACAGGACATAACACTGAAGCTTTCTTT.

The rearrangement uses TRBV5-6 and TRBJ2-1, with 7 bases lining up with TRBD2. There are 15 residues in the CDR3. CDR1 SGHDT and CDR2 YYEEEE come from the germline V gene. Germline trimming cut 3 bases from V and 9 bases from J; bases unmatched to any gene: 12. In DNA, the CDR3 is TGTGCCAGCAGCTACGTTTTTGGCGGGAGCGGTGAGCAGTTCTTC. Protein product: CASSYVFGGSGEQFF.

This chain connects TRBV6-1 to TRBJ2-4; 7 bases are shared with TRBD1. In germline, CDR1 is MNHNS, CDR2 SASEGT. This CDR3 contains 14 residues. Trimming cost V 2 bases and J 6 bases; bases outside gene matches: 4. The CDR3 bases are TGTGCCAGCAGTGAAAAGGGGGACAGAAACATTCAGTACTTC. This translates into CASSEKGDRNIQYF.

The V gene is TRBV6-5, the J gene TRBJ1-2; 9 nucleotides line up with TRBD1. Germline assignment: CDR1 MNHEY and CDR2 SVGAGI. There are 14 residues in the CDR3. V lost 2 bases to trimming and J lost 4 bases; unmatched junction nucleotides: 2. CDR3 region: CASSYGTGSYGYTF. DNA of the CDR3: TGTGCCAGCAGTTACGGGACAGGGAGCTATGGCTACACCTTC.

This clone was seen a single time. This chain uses TRBV7-9 with TRBJ1-5; D unresolved. CDR3 length: 16 residues. Trimming took off 1 base at V and 0 bases at J, with 10 bases between the two ends. Germline V gene data show CDR1 as SEHNR and CDR2 as FQNEAQ (reference sequence). In nucleotides, the CDR3 is TGTGCCAGCAGCTTAGGGACCGCATATAGCAATCAGCCCCAGCATTTT. It codes for CASSLGTAYSNQPQHF.

Concerning this clone itself: The junction shows a germline mismatch at one end, possibly a read error. This sample also contains other DNA sequences that code for the same CDR3. The chain has TRBV7-2 and TRBJ2-7; D perhaps matches TRBD2 (5 bases). The germline V gene encodes CDR1 SGHTA and CDR2 FQGNSA. This CDR3 region has 14 residues. The CDR3: CATLLRARSYEQYF. In DNA, the CDR3 is TGCGCCACCCTCCTGAGGGCCCGCTCCTACGAGCAGTACTTC.

The V and J genes are TRBV4-1 and TRBJ2-2, with 11 bases identical to TRBD2. The trim removed 0 bases at V and 7 bases at J, leaving 22 bases unmatched. Germline V gene data show CDR1 as MGHRA and CDR2 as YSYEKL. The CDR3 is 22 amino acids. CDR3 DNA sequence: TGCGCCAGCAGCCAAGATTTCTCCTTCACGGGTAGCGGGAGGGCCCAAGGCGGGGAGCTGTTTTTT. This encodes CASSQDFSFTGSGRAQGGELFF.

This chain joins TRBV9 and TRBJ1-2; 8 bases match TRBD1. The germline CDR1 and CDR2 sequences are SGDLS and YYNGEE. The CDR3 is 15 amino acids. J lost 4 bases, V lost 3 bases, and 8 bases had no gene match. CDR3 loop: CASSEGQVEAYGYTF. The DNA for the CDR3 is TGTGCCAGCAGCGAGGGACAGGTGGAAGCCTATGGCTACACCTTC.

The chain carries TRBV4-1 and TRBJ1-4; a possible D gene is TRBD1 (6 bases). Trimming removed 4 bases at V and 8 bases at J, with 14 bases between. Germline V gene data show CDR1 as MGHRA and CDR2 as YSYEKL. The CDR3 is made up of 14 amino acids. The CDR3 reads CASSPPGTKEKLFF. CDR3 nucleotide sequence: TGCGCCAGCAGCCCTCCCGGGACAAAGGAAAAACTGTTTTTT.

The rearrangement uses TRBV18 and TRBJ1-2; D call uncertain. The CDR3 has 13 amino acids. Germline values: CDR1 KGHSH, CDR2 LQKENI. Trimming pared 8 bases from V and 4 bases from J, leaving 14 bases between. For the CDR3, the DNA is TGTGCCAGCACCTTGGACGGGTTCTATGGCTACACCTTC. Residues: CASTLDGFYGYTF.

This clone was recorded only once. The chain carries TRBV5-1 and TRBJ2-7; TRBD2 matches 10 bases. With 4 bases clipped from V and 3 bases from J, the junction kept 13 bases outside the gene matches. CDR3 length equals 17 residues. The V gene's germline CDR1 is SGHRS and CDR2 YFSETQ. The CDR3 spells CASSPRQRLAGNYEQYF. The CDR3, as DNA: TGCGCCAGCAGCCCGCGACAGAGACTAGCGGGTAACTACGAGCAGTACTTC.

The rearrangement links TRBV30 to TRBJ2-1; 12 positions match TRBD1. J gave up 3 bases and V 8 bases, and 5 bases lay outside the gene matches. From germline, CDR1 is GTSNPN and CDR2 SVGIG (reference sequence). The CDR3 spans 14 residues. This CDR3 is CAGDRGRGYNEQFF. The CDR3 coding sequence is TGTGCCGGGGACAGGGGGCGAGGCTACAATGAGCAGTTCTTC.

The chain carries TRBV5-1 and TRBJ2-2; D is uncertain. The length of the CDR3 is 15 residues. Trimming took off 1 base at V and 1 base at J, with 8 bases between the two ends. Germline V gene lookup returns CDR1 SGHRS and CDR2 YFSETQ. CDR3 DNA: TGCGCCAGCAGCTTGTCGGTCCAGAACACCGGGGAGCTGTTTTTT. Protein: CASSLSVQNTGELFF.